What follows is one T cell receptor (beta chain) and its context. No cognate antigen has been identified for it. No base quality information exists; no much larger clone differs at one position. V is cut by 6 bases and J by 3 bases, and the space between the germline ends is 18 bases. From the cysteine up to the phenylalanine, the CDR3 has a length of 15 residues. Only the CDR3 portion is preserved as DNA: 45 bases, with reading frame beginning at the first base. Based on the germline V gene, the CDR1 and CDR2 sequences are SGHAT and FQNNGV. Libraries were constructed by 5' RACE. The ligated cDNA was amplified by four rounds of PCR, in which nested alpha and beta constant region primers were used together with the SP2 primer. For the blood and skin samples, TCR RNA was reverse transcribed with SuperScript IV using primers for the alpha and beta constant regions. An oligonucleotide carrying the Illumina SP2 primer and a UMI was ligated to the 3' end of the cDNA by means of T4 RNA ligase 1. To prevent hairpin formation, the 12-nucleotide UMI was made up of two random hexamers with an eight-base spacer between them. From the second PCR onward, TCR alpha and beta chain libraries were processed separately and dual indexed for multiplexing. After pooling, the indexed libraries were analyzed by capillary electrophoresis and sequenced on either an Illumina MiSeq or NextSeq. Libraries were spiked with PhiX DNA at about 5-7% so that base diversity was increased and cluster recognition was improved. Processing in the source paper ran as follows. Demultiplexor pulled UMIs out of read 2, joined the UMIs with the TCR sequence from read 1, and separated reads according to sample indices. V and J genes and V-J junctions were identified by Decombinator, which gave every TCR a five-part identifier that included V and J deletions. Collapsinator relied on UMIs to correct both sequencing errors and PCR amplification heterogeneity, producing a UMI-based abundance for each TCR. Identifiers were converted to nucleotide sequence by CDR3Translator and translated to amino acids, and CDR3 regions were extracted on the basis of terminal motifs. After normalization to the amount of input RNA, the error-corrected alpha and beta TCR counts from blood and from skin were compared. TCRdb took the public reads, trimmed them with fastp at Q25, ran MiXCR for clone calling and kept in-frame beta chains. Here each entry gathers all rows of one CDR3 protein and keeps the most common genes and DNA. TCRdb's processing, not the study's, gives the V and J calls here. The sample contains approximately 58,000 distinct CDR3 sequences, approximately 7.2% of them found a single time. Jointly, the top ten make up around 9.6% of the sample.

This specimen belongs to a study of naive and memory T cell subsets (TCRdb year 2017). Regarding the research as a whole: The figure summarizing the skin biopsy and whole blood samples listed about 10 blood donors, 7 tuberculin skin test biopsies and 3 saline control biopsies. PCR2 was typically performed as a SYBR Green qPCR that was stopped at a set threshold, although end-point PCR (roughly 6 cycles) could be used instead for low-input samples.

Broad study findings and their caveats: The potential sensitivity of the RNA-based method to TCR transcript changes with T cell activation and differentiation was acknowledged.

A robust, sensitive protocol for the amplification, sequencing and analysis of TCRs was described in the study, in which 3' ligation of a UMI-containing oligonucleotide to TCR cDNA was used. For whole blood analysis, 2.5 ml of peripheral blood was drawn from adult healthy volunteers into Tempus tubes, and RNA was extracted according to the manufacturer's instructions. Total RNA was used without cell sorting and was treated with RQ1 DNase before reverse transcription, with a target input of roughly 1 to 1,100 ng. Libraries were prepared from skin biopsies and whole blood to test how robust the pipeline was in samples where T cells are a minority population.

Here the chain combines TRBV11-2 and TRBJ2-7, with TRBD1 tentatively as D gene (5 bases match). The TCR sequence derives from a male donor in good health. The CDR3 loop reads CASSSDSSPFYEQYF. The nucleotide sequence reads TGTGCCAGCAGTTCAGACAGTTCCCCCTTCTACGAGCAGTACTTC. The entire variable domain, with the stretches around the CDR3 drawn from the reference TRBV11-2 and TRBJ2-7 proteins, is EAGVAQSPRYKIIEKRQSVAFWCNPISGHATLYWYQQILGQGPKLLIQFQNNGVVDDSQLPKDRFSAERLKGVDSTLKIQPAKLEDSAVYLCASSSDSSPFYEQYFGPGTRLTVT.